A selection of T cell receptor beta chains follows, all from one sample in a study of OX40 agonist ivuxolimab in advanced cancers. Profiling relied on immunoSEQ multiplex PCR, and the TCRdb table lists in-frame clones only, not all of them. The data show just under 65,000 clones, roughly 86% seen once. The sequencing here drew on CD4+ or CD8+ T cells sorted from blood, taken in a trial of the OX40 agonist ivuxolimab. The receptors derive from an adult with an advanced solid tumor such as melanoma, head and neck, liver or kidney cancer. The CDR3 runs from the conserved cysteine through the conserved F or W. The D gene is left open where the match is weak. Clone size, where shown, is once, few, many, or a class for clones that have expanded.

d_call: .; j_call: TRBJ1-1; v_call: TRBV6-1; clone_size: few; cdr3_length: 12; cdr3_nt: TGTGCCAGCAGTGAACGGGCAGGGAGGGCTTTCTTT; cdr3_aa: CASSERAGRAFF
d_call: .; j_call: TRBJ2-1; v_call: TRBV7-9; clone_size: .; cdr3_length: 16; cdr3_nt: TGTGCCAGCAGCTTAAACGCAGGGGAAGGGCACAATGAGCAGTTCTTC; cdr3_aa: CASSLNAGEGHNEQFF
d_call: TRBD2; j_call: TRBJ2-1; v_call: TRBV5-4; clone_size: .; cdr3_length: 15; cdr3_nt: TGTGCCAGCAGCAAAGGACTAGCGACCTACAATGAGCAGTTCTTC; cdr3_aa: CASSKGLATYNEQFF
d_call: TRBD1; j_call: TRBJ2-2; v_call: TRBV7-2; clone_size: .; cdr3_length: 14; cdr3_nt: TGTGCCAGCAGCTTGACAGGGGAAACCGGGGAGCTGTTTTTT; cdr3_aa: CASSLTGETGELFF
d_call: TRBD1; j_call: TRBJ1-4; v_call: TRBV5-1; clone_size: .; cdr3_length: 16; cdr3_nt: TGCGCCAGCAGCGCGGGACAGGGGCGAACTAATGAAAAACTGTTTTTT; cdr3_aa: CASSAGQGRTNEKLFF
d_call: .; j_call: TRBJ2-5; v_call: TRBV7-2; clone_size: .; cdr3_length: 13; cdr3_nt: TGTGCCAGCAGCTTGGAACCGGCTGAGACCCAGTACTTC; cdr3_aa: CASSLEPAETQYF
d_call: .; j_call: TRBJ1-1; v_call: TRBV21-1; clone_size: .; cdr3_length: 15; cdr3_nt: TGTGCCAGCAGCACCCGATTCGGAGTGGACACTGAAGCTTTCTTT; cdr3_aa: CASSTRFGVDTEAFF
d_call: TRBD1; j_call: TRBJ2-7; v_call: TRBV7-9; clone_size: .; cdr3_length: 12; cdr3_nt: TGTGCCAGCGCCGGGACAGCCTACGAGCAGTACTTC; cdr3_aa: CASAGTAYEQYF
d_call: TRBD1; j_call: TRBJ1-6; v_call: TRBV30; clone_size: .; cdr3_length: 15; cdr3_nt: TGTGCCTGGGATCGGGGACAGACGATTAATTCACCCCTCCACTTT; cdr3_aa: CAWDRGQTINSPLHF
d_call: TRBD1; j_call: TRBJ2-2; v_call: TRBV25-1; clone_size: .; cdr3_length: 14; cdr3_nt: TGTGCCAGCACCCGGACAGGGCTCACCGGGGAGCTGTTTTTT; cdr3_aa: CASTRTGLTGELFF
d_call: TRBD1; j_call: TRBJ1-6; v_call: TRBV28; clone_size: .; cdr3_length: 19; cdr3_nt: TGTGCCAGCAGTTTGCGTAGGGACAGCTCCTACTCCTATAATTCACCCCTCCACTTT; cdr3_aa: CASSLRRDSSYSYNSPLHF
d_call: .; j_call: TRBJ2-5; v_call: TRBV18; clone_size: .; cdr3_length: 12; cdr3_nt: TGTGCCAGCTCGTCCATGGGGGAGACCCAGTACTTC; cdr3_aa: CASSSMGETQYF
d_call: .; j_call: TRBJ1-5; v_call: TRBV18; clone_size: .; cdr3_length: 14; cdr3_nt: TGTGCCAGCTCCCCATCCGGTGGACATCAGCCCCAGCATTTT; cdr3_aa: CASSPSGGHQPQHF
d_call: TRBD1; j_call: TRBJ1-1; v_call: TRBV19; clone_size: .; cdr3_length: 18; cdr3_nt: TGTGCCAGTGAAAAGGAGGGACAGTCCTTCTCGTTACGCACTGAAGCTTTCTTT; cdr3_aa: CASEKEGQSFSLRTEAFF
d_call: .; j_call: TRBJ1-1; v_call: TRBV10-1; clone_size: .; cdr3_length: 16; cdr3_nt: TGCGCCAGCAGTGAGTCAAGGGAGAGCATGAACACTGAAGCTTTCTTT; cdr3_aa: CASSESRESMNTEAFF
d_call: .; j_call: TRBJ2-3; v_call: TRBV7-2; clone_size: .; cdr3_length: 13; cdr3_nt: TGTGCCAGCAGTTATCTGCTCCCAGCTACGCAGTATTTT; cdr3_aa: CASSYLLPATQYF
d_call: .; j_call: TRBJ2-7; v_call: TRBV5-6; clone_size: .; cdr3_length: 15; cdr3_nt: TGTGCCAGCAGCACTCCGGGACGGAGCTCCTACGAGCAGTACTTC; cdr3_aa: CASSTPGRSSYEQYF
d_call: .; j_call: TRBJ1-2; v_call: TRBV7-8; clone_size: .; cdr3_length: 13; cdr3_nt: TGTGCCAGCAGCTTACAGATCGGGGGTGGCTACACCTTC; cdr3_aa: CASSLQIGGGYTF
d_call: TRBD2; j_call: TRBJ2-2; v_call: TRBV2; clone_size: .; cdr3_length: 17; cdr3_nt: TGTGCCAGCAGTACCGCCACCGGGGGGATTGGAACCGGGGAGCTGTTTTTT; cdr3_aa: CASSTATGGIGTGELFF
d_call: .; j_call: TRBJ1-5; v_call: TRBV19; clone_size: .; cdr3_length: 13; cdr3_nt: TGTGCCAGTAGCGGGGCCGCTAATCAGCCCCAGCATTTT; cdr3_aa: CASSGAANQPQHF
d_call: .; j_call: TRBJ1-6; v_call: TRBV27; clone_size: .; cdr3_length: 12; cdr3_nt: TGTGCCAGCAGTCTATATAATTCACCCCTCCACTTT; cdr3_aa: CASSLYNSPLHF
d_call: .; j_call: TRBJ1-2; v_call: TRBV28; clone_size: .; cdr3_length: 14; cdr3_nt: TGTGCCACCGCAACGGACACATCGGCGCGTGGCTACACCTTC; cdr3_aa: CATATDTSARGYTF
d_call: .; j_call: TRBJ1-5; v_call: TRBV7-2; clone_size: .; cdr3_length: 14; cdr3_nt: TGTGCCAGCAGCTCCACGGGGGCTAACCAGCCCCAGCATTTT; cdr3_aa: CASSSTGANQPQHF
d_call: .; j_call: TRBJ1-3; v_call: TRBV18; clone_size: few; cdr3_length: 14; cdr3_nt: TGTGCCAGCTCACCAAGGGAATCTGGAAACACCATATATTTT; cdr3_aa: CASSPRESGNTIYF
d_call: .; j_call: TRBJ1-2; v_call: TRBV2; clone_size: few; cdr3_length: 10; cdr3_nt: TGTGCCAGTGGGAACTATGGCTACACCTTC; cdr3_aa: CASGNYGYTF
d_call: .; j_call: TRBJ2-1; v_call: TRBV7-6; clone_size: .; cdr3_length: 15; cdr3_nt: TGTGCCAGCAGTCCAGCGGGACACTATTCCAATGAGCAGTTCTTC; cdr3_aa: CASSPAGHYSNEQFF
d_call: .; j_call: TRBJ1-2; v_call: TRBV28; clone_size: .; cdr3_length: 12; cdr3_nt: TGTGCCAGCAGTCCCGCAGGGAAGGGCTACACCTTC; cdr3_aa: CASSPAGKGYTF
d_call: .; j_call: TRBJ1-1; v_call: TRBV9; clone_size: .; cdr3_length: 13; cdr3_nt: TGTGCCAGCAGCGTAGGGCTACAGACCGAAGCTTTCTTT; cdr3_aa: CASSVGLQTEAFF
d_call: .; j_call: TRBJ2-1; v_call: TRBV4-3; clone_size: .; cdr3_length: 14; cdr3_nt: TGCGCCAGCAGCCAAGGCGGATCCTACAATGAGCAGTTCTTC; cdr3_aa: CASSQGGSYNEQFF
d_call: .; j_call: TRBJ1-4; v_call: TRBV5-1; clone_size: .; cdr3_length: 14; cdr3_nt: TGCGCCAGCCGGCTCGAGGGGGGGAATGAAAAACTGTTTTTT; cdr3_aa: CASRLEGGNEKLFF
d_call: .; j_call: TRBJ2-1; v_call: TRBV11-2; clone_size: .; cdr3_length: 13; cdr3_nt: TGTGCCAGCAGCTTAGGCGGTTGGGATGAGCAGTTCTTC; cdr3_aa: CASSLGGWDEQFF
d_call: .; j_call: TRBJ1-1; v_call: TRBV2; clone_size: .; cdr3_length: 14; cdr3_nt: TGTGCCAGCAGTCCCCGGGGAGTTACCACTGAAGCTTTCTTT; cdr3_aa: CASSPRGVTTEAFF
d_call: TRBD2; j_call: TRBJ2-3; v_call: TRBV4-1; clone_size: .; cdr3_length: 14; cdr3_nt: TGCGCCAGCAGGGCTAGCGGGAGCACAGATACGCAGTATTTT; cdr3_aa: CASRASGSTDTQYF
d_call: .; j_call: TRBJ1-5; v_call: TRBV19; clone_size: .; cdr3_length: 15; cdr3_nt: TGTGCCAGTAGTATCCGTCAGGGATACGAACAGCCCCAGCATTTT; cdr3_aa: CASSIRQGYEQPQHF
d_call: TRBD1; j_call: TRBJ2-7; v_call: TRBV28; clone_size: once; cdr3_length: 15; cdr3_nt: TGTGCCACCTTGGGACAGTTCAAGGCATTCGACGAGCAGTACTTC; cdr3_aa: CATLGQFKAFDEQYF
d_call: .; j_call: TRBJ2-7; v_call: TRBV5-6; clone_size: .; cdr3_length: 14; cdr3_nt: TGTGCCAGCAGCTTGGTAGGGGATAACCACGAGCAGTACTTC; cdr3_aa: CASSLVGDNHEQYF
d_call: .; j_call: TRBJ2-1; v_call: TRBV7-9; clone_size: .; cdr3_length: 15; cdr3_nt: TGTGCCAGCAGCTTAGTTGCAGACCCCTGGGGTGAGCAGTTCTTC; cdr3_aa: CASSLVADPWGEQFF
d_call: .; j_call: TRBJ2-5; v_call: TRBV25-1; clone_size: .; cdr3_length: 15; cdr3_nt: TGTGTCAGCAGTGCCTATTCCGGGCCACGGGAGACCCAGTACTTC; cdr3_aa: CVSSAYSGPRETQYF
d_call: .; j_call: TRBJ2-5; v_call: TRBV15; clone_size: .; cdr3_length: 14; cdr3_nt: TGTGCCACCAGCAGAGATCTCGCAGAAGAGACCCAGTACTTC; cdr3_aa: CATSRDLAEETQYF
d_call: .; j_call: TRBJ1-2; v_call: TRBV28; clone_size: .; cdr3_length: 13; cdr3_nt: TGTGCCAGCACCCCGGGACTCAACTATGGCTACACCTTC; cdr3_aa: CASTPGLNYGYTF
d_call: TRBD1; j_call: TRBJ1-3; v_call: TRBV30; clone_size: .; cdr3_length: 14; cdr3_nt: TGTGCCTGGGATCTGACAGGGATGGGAAACACCATATATTTT; cdr3_aa: CAWDLTGMGNTIYF
d_call: TRBD1; j_call: TRBJ1-5; v_call: TRBV28; clone_size: .; cdr3_length: 14; cdr3_nt: TGTGCCAGCAGTTCGGGACAGGGCAATCAGCCCCAGCATTTT; cdr3_aa: CASSSGQGNQPQHF
d_call: .; j_call: TRBJ2-2; v_call: TRBV10-3; clone_size: once; cdr3_length: 13; cdr3_nt: TGTGCCATCAGGGAAGGAGGCACCGGGGAGCTGTTTTTT; cdr3_aa: CAIREGGTGELFF
d_call: .; j_call: TRBJ2-7; v_call: TRBV27; clone_size: .; cdr3_length: 11; cdr3_nt: TGTGCCAGCAGTAGGGGGGGCGAGCAGTACTTC; cdr3_aa: CASSRGGEQYF
d_call: .; j_call: TRBJ2-6; v_call: TRBV30; clone_size: .; cdr3_length: 14; cdr3_nt: TGTGCCTGGGCAGCTAACTCTGGGGCCAACGTCCTGACTTTC; cdr3_aa: CAWAANSGANVLTF
d_call: .; j_call: TRBJ2-7; v_call: TRBV5-1; clone_size: .; cdr3_length: 13; cdr3_nt: TGCGCCAGCAGTCCGGGGGTTGGATACGAGCAGTACTTC; cdr3_aa: CASSPGVGYEQYF